This TCR beta chain was sequenced in a study of human T cells and chemical hapten exposure. TCRdb recomputed calls from the RACE reads with MiXCR, one row per CDR3 protein. The sample carries some 120,000 distinct CDR3 sequences, over 10% recorded once. Time point indicated: patch test 1, 2 weeks after DPC sensitization. The treatment is: therapeutic diphenylcyclopropenone sensitization with weekly scalp DPC. Participating donors were patients with alopecia, aged 18 to 70 years, considered appropriate candidates for DPC. CDR3 length: 16 residues. Germline loops: CDR1 DFQATT, CDR2 SNEGSKA (reference sequence). Only a few counts were recorded for this clonotype. At one of its ends the junction is not consistent with the germline gene, which may arise from a read error.

This TCR came from a woman in her fifties or sixties with alopecia areata. Some clones in this sample may be carry-over from other donors' samples. The V gene is TRBV20-1, the J gene TRBJ2-3; D not certain. The specimen comprised whole blood, sampled in connection with sensitization to the hapten diphenylcyclopropenone (DPC). This CDR3 is CGARGTWTLHTDTQYF. As DNA, the CDR3 is TGCGGTGCTAGAGGAACGTGGACGTTACACACAGATACGCAGTATTTT.